These T cell receptor beta chains were read from a single sample in a study of cytomegalovirus exposure and HLA in healthy donors. Assay used: immunoSEQ multiplex PCR; TCRdb lists only in-frame clones, some missing. The sample contains more than 100,000 clones, around nine tenths of which appear only once. The sequencing sample was made of PBMCs. These receptors were taken from a man aged 25-45 years in good health and CMV-seronegative. The CDR3 runs from the conserved cysteine through the conserved F or W. A D gene is named only where the DNA matches it firmly. A clone size is listed for some rows: how often the clone was seen (once, few, many), or a class if it is expanded.

J gene: TRBJ2-7
D gene: -
clone size: -
V gene: TRBV18
CDR3 DNA: TGTGCCAGCTCACCGGCCCAGGGGGAGCAGTACTTC
CDR3 protein: CASSPAQGEQYF

J gene: TRBJ1-2
D gene: TRBD1
clone size: -
V gene: TRBV19
CDR3 DNA: TGTGCCAGTGCAGACAGGGACTATGGCTACACCTTC
CDR3 protein: CASADRDYGYTF

J gene: TRBJ2-7
D gene: -
clone size: -
V gene: TRBV30
CDR3 DNA: TGTGCCTGGAGTGTACGGGGTGGACAGTGGGGTTACGAGCAGTACTTC
CDR3 protein: CAWSVRGGQWGYEQYF

J gene: TRBJ2-2
D gene: TRBD2
clone size: -
V gene: TRBV9
CDR3 DNA: TGTGCCAGCAGCGTAGTTTCGGGACTAGCTGGCGGGGAGCTGTTTTTT
CDR3 protein: CASSVVSGLAGGELFF

J gene: TRBJ1-1
D gene: TRBD1
clone size: -
V gene: TRBV4-1
CDR3 DNA: TGCGCCAGCAGCCCCCGACAGGGACACACTGAAGCTTTCTTT
CDR3 protein: CASSPRQGHTEAFF

J gene: TRBJ1-1
D gene: -
clone size: -
V gene: TRBV7-9
CDR3 DNA: TGTGCCAGCAGCTTCGTCGGCTTAGCCACTGAAGCTTTCTTT
CDR3 protein: CASSFVGLATEAFF

J gene: TRBJ2-7
D gene: -
clone size: -
V gene: TRBV11-2
CDR3 DNA: TGTGCCAGCAGCACAGAAATCTACGAGCAGTACTTC
CDR3 protein: CASSTEIYEQYF

J gene: TRBJ1-5
D gene: -
clone size: -
V gene: TRBV18
CDR3 DNA: TGTGCCAGCTCACCCACAGAACCCTATAGCAATCAGCCCCAGCATTTT
CDR3 protein: CASSPTEPYSNQPQHF

J gene: TRBJ2-7
D gene: TRBD1
clone size: -
V gene: TRBV29-1
CDR3 DNA: TGCAGCGTTTGGGACAGGGTGCACGAGCAGTACTTC
CDR3 protein: CSVWDRVHEQYF

J gene: TRBJ2-5
D gene: TRBD2
clone size: -
V gene: TRBV5-1
CDR3 DNA: TGCGCCAGCAGCTTGGAGTCTAGCGGGAGATCGGTGGGATACTTC
CDR3 protein: CASSLESSGRSVGYF

J gene: TRBJ2-1
D gene: -
clone size: -
V gene: TRBV15
CDR3 DNA: TGTGCCACCAGCAAGGGGCAGGAGTCTAATGAGCAGTTCTTC
CDR3 protein: CATSKGQESNEQFF

J gene: TRBJ2-3
D gene: -
clone size: once
V gene: TRBV10-3
CDR3 DNA: TGTGCCATCAGTGAGTTGGGGGGAACAGATACGCAGTATTTT
CDR3 protein: CAISELGGTDTQYF

J gene: TRBJ1-5
D gene: TRBD1
clone size: -
V gene: TRBV27
CDR3 DNA: TGTGCCAGCAGCCCCCTCGGGGTAGAGAGGGGGCCGGGCCAGCCCCAGCATTTT
CDR3 protein: CASSPLGVERGPGQPQHF

J gene: TRBJ1-1
D gene: -
clone size: -
V gene: TRBV19
CDR3 DNA: TGTGCCAGTAGTACAAGAGACGGGACTAACACTGAAGCTTTCTTT
CDR3 protein: CASSTRDGTNTEAFF

J gene: TRBJ2-1
D gene: TRBD1
clone size: -
V gene: TRBV7-2
CDR3 DNA: TGTGCCAGCAGCTTAGTGGACAGGGTGGGACGGAATGAGCAGTTCTTC
CDR3 protein: CASSLVDRVGRNEQFF

J gene: TRBJ1-3
D gene: -
clone size: -
V gene: TRBV19
CDR3 DNA: TGTGCCAGTTCCCTTTTATACACCATATATTTT
CDR3 protein: CASSLLYTIYF

J gene: TRBJ2-7
D gene: -
clone size: few
V gene: TRBV6-1
CDR3 DNA: TGTGCCAGCAGTGTAGAATGGGAGCAGTACTTC
CDR3 protein: CASSVEWEQYF

J gene: TRBJ1-4
D gene: -
clone size: -
V gene: TRBV7-6
CDR3 DNA: TGTGCCAGCAGCTTAGAACAGGGACCCACTAATGAAAAACTGTTTTTT
CDR3 protein: CASSLEQGPTNEKLFF

J gene: TRBJ2-2
D gene: -
clone size: -
V gene: TRBV5-1
CDR3 DNA: TGCGCCAGCAGCTTAAGCAGGGGCACCGGGGAGCTGTTTTTT
CDR3 protein: CASSLSRGTGELFF

J gene: TRBJ2-5
D gene: -
clone size: once
V gene: TRBV6-5
CDR3 DNA: TGTGCCAGCAGTTACGGCGGGGAAGAGACCCAGTACTTC
CDR3 protein: CASSYGGEETQYF

J gene: TRBJ2-7
D gene: TRBD2
clone size: -
V gene: TRBV4-3
CDR3 DNA: TGCGCCAGCAGCCAAGAACGGGCTAGCGGGACTATTTCCTACGAGCAGTACTTC
CDR3 protein: CASSQERASGTISYEQYF

J gene: TRBJ1-4
D gene: -
clone size: -
V gene: TRBV5-4
CDR3 DNA: TGTGCCAGCAGCTCAGAGGACAGTCGAAAACTGTTTTTT
CDR3 protein: CASSSEDSRKLFF

J gene: TRBJ2-2
D gene: TRBD2
clone size: -
V gene: TRBV9
CDR3 DNA: TGTGCCAGCAGAGCGGGAGGGAACACCGGGGAGCTGTTTTTT
CDR3 protein: CASRAGGNTGELFF

J gene: TRBJ2-5
D gene: -
clone size: -
V gene: TRBV29-1
CDR3 DNA: TGCAGCGTCCAGTCGGACTTCCAAGAGACCCAGTACTTC
CDR3 protein: CSVQSDFQETQYF

J gene: TRBJ2-7
D gene: -
clone size: -
V gene: TRBV2
CDR3 DNA: TGTGCCAGCAGTAGTGTAGGGGTAGGGTCCTACGAGCAGTACTTC
CDR3 protein: CASSSVGVGSYEQYF

J gene: TRBJ2-1
D gene: TRBD2
clone size: -
V gene: TRBV6-4
CDR3 DNA: TGTGCCAGCAGCCCCGGGACTAGCGGCCCCAATGAGCAGTTCTTC
CDR3 protein: CASSPGTSGPNEQFF

J gene: TRBJ2-5
D gene: TRBD1
clone size: -
V gene: TRBV13
CDR3 DNA: TGTGCCAGCAGCTCTCCAGGGAGAGGGGGCACCCGGACCCAGTACTTC
CDR3 protein: CASSSPGRGGTRTQYF

J gene: TRBJ2-7
D gene: TRBD2
clone size: -
V gene: TRBV18
CDR3 DNA: TGTGCCAGCTCACCCTCTAGCGGCCTACTCTACGAGCAGTACTTC
CDR3 protein: CASSPSSGLLYEQYF

J gene: TRBJ2-1
D gene: TRBD1
clone size: -
V gene: TRBV6-6
CDR3 DNA: TGTGCCAGCAGCCCCCGGGACAGCTCCTACAATGAGCAGTTCTTC
CDR3 protein: CASSPRDSSYNEQFF

J gene: TRBJ2-7
D gene: -
clone size: -
V gene: TRBV4-2
CDR3 DNA: TGTGCCAGCAGCCCCATCCGCGAGAGTAGCAGATCCTACGAGCAGTACTTC
CDR3 protein: CASSPIRESSRSYEQYF

J gene: TRBJ2-5
D gene: TRBD1
clone size: -
V gene: TRBV5-6
CDR3 DNA: TGTGCCAGCAGCCCCACTGATACAGGGGTGCAGACCCAGTACTTC
CDR3 protein: CASSPTDTGVQTQYF

J gene: TRBJ2-5
D gene: TRBD2
clone size: -
V gene: TRBV18
CDR3 DNA: TGTGCCAGCTCACCACTAGCGGGAGAAGAGACCCAGTACTTC
CDR3 protein: CASSPLAGEETQYF

J gene: TRBJ2-1
D gene: TRBD2
clone size: -
V gene: TRBV7-2
CDR3 DNA: TGTGCCAGCAGCTTAGTTGGGGGCGCACTAGCGGGAGGAGAGCAGTTCTTC
CDR3 protein: CASSLVGGALAGGEQFF